This TCR beta chain was obtained from a study of CD8 T cells in ankylosing spondylitis (dated by TCRdb to 2016 to 2017). At the level of the whole study: The study profiled T cell receptor beta repertoires in healthy donors and ankylosing spondylitis patients to find disease-linked TCR variants. The full study cohort was made up of approximately 27 ankylosing spondylitis patients and 108 healthy donors. Peripheral blood was sampled, and synovial fluid was also collected from ankylosing spondylitis patients.

From a lookup of the germline V gene, CDR1 and CDR2 are MNHNS and SASEGT. V is shortened by 6 bases, J by 0 bases, and the region joining them spans 13 bases. Including cysteine and phenylalanine, the CDR3 has 15 amino acids. CDR3 DNA is the only sequence kept; it has 45 bases, read in frame from the first base. TCRdb names Illumina HiSeq 2500 as the instrument used. Quantitative 5'-RACE with molecular barcodes was the method used to prepare the TCR beta libraries. The authors' pipeline ran thus. Disease-linked TCR variants were identified with a new computational method built on a probabilistic model of VDJ rearrangement. In TCRdb, the public reads were trimmed at Q25 with fastp and aligned with MiXCR, with productive beta chains retained. Each entry merges the rows of one CDR3 protein and shows their most common DNA and genes. TCRdb, not the original authors, processed these V and J calls. This sample lists 200,000 to 300,000 distinct CDR3 sequences; roughly 32% were detected once. Together, the top ten hold about 4.2% of the sample.

This clonotype was seen a few times. Its antigen remains undetermined. No base-level quality is on record; no much larger clone is a single base apart. Overall study results and their limits: According to the report, matched synovial fluid samples from ankylosing spondylitis patients were significantly enriched for the disease-linked clones. Blood from ankylosing spondylitis patients appeared to be characterized by a TCR beta motif composed of 7 to 9 highly homologous amino acid variants. Some motif variants were previously reported in synovial fluid and blood of reactive arthritis patients, suggesting common disease-initiation mechanisms. The disease-linked clones had a CD8+ phenotype and were found at relatively low frequencies in peripheral blood.

This chain is built from TRBV6-1 and TRBJ2-3, with the D gene too uncertain to name. The sequence was collected from a male donor with ankylosing spondylitis or in good health (not recorded which). The sequencing sample was made of blood, either unsorted or a sorted T cell fraction (not recorded which). The CDR3 sequence is CASSPAYPSTDTQYF. The sequenced DNA is TGTGCCAGCAGCCCAGCTTACCCCAGCACAGATACGCAGTATTTT.